The rows below give T cell receptor beta chains drawn from one sample of a study of blood T cell repertoires in COVID-19. Sequencing used immunoSEQ multiplex PCR; TCRdb keeps in-frame clones, though not all of them. The data contain roughly 280,000 clones, approximately 90% of them seen just once; the ten biggest clones take up over 2%. The source material was peripheral blood. The receptors were sampled from a woman between 50 and 59 years old who had recovered from COVID-19. CDR3s include the opening cysteine and the closing phenylalanine or tryptophan. Each record gives: V gene, D gene, J gene, clone size, CDR3 protein, CDR3 DNA. D genes are given only for firm matches. Some rows have no size entry. The others give once, few or many, or a class for an expanded clone.

v_gene: TRBV12-3/TRBV12-4
d_gene: TRBD1
j_gene: TRBJ1-5
abundance: .
CDR3aa: CASRTGGNQPQHF
CDR3nt: TGTGCCAGCAGGACAGGGGGCAATCAGCCCCAGCATTTT

v_gene: TRBV7-2
d_gene: TRBD1
j_gene: TRBJ1-1
abundance: .
CDR3aa: CASRANRGRTEAFF
CDR3nt: TGTGCGTCCCGGGCCAACAGGGGGCGGACTGAAGCTTTCTTT

v_gene: TRBV10-3
d_gene: TRBD1
j_gene: TRBJ1-2
abundance: few
CDR3aa: CAIRRLTGIGGYTF
CDR3nt: TGTGCCATCAGGAGACTGACAGGGATTGGTGGCTACACCTTC

v_gene: TRBV4-1
d_gene: .
j_gene: TRBJ1-2
abundance: .
CDR3aa: CASSNRANGYTF
CDR3nt: TGCGCCAGCAGCAACAGGGCAAATGGCTACACCTTC

v_gene: TRBV19
d_gene: TRBD1
j_gene: TRBJ1-6
abundance: .
CDR3aa: CASRSGQDSSPLHF
CDR3nt: TGTGCCAGTAGGTCCGGACAGGACTCCTCACCCCTCCACTTT

v_gene: TRBV19
d_gene: .
j_gene: TRBJ2-1
abundance: .
CDR3aa: CASSMTGSYNEQFF
CDR3nt: TGTGCCAGTAGTATGACGGGGAGCTACAATGAGCAGTTCTTC

v_gene: TRBV27
d_gene: .
j_gene: TRBJ2-1
abundance: once
CDR3aa: CASRPLGLPAHEQFF
CDR3nt: TGTGCCAGCAGGCCCCTAGGACTCCCGGCCCATGAGCAGTTCTTC

v_gene: TRBV4-3
d_gene: .
j_gene: TRBJ2-1
abundance: once
CDR3aa: CASSQDLGLSYNEQFF
CDR3nt: TGCGCCAGCAGCCAAGATCTGGGACTTTCCTACAATGAGCAGTTCTTC

v_gene: TRBV20-1
d_gene: TRBD2
j_gene: TRBJ2-7
abundance: .
CDR3aa: CSASAGRSYEQYF
CDR3nt: TGCAGTGCTAGTGCCGGGAGGTCGTACGAGCAGTACTTC

v_gene: TRBV13
d_gene: .
j_gene: TRBJ2-7
abundance: .
CDR3aa: CASSHSGGEQYF
CDR3nt: TGTGCCAGCAGCCATTCCGGGGGCGAGCAGTACTTC

v_gene: TRBV12-3/TRBV12-4
d_gene: .
j_gene: TRBJ2-7
abundance: .
CDR3aa: CASSLSAVYEQYF
CDR3nt: TGTGCCAGCAGTTTGTCCGCAGTCTACGAGCAGTACTTC

v_gene: TRBV28
d_gene: .
j_gene: TRBJ2-7
abundance: .
CDR3aa: CASIGPGGQYF
CDR3nt: TGTGCCAGCATCGGACCCGGAGGGCAGTACTTC

v_gene: TRBV30
d_gene: .
j_gene: TRBJ1-5
abundance: .
CDR3aa: CAWNSRGNQPQHF
CDR3nt: TGTGCCTGGAATAGCAGGGGCAATCAGCCCCAGCATTTT

v_gene: TRBV2
d_gene: .
j_gene: TRBJ1-2
abundance: many
CDR3aa: CASSDYTNYGYTF
CDR3nt: TGTGCCAGCAGTGATTACACTAACTATGGCTACACCTTC

v_gene: TRBV18
d_gene: TRBD1
j_gene: TRBJ1-4
abundance: .
CDR3aa: CASSRQGVGEKLFF
CDR3nt: TGTGCCAGCTCACGCCAGGGGGTGGGCGAAAAACTGTTTTTT

v_gene: TRBV19
d_gene: .
j_gene: TRBJ1-1
abundance: .
CDR3aa: CASSPTSGTEAFF
CDR3nt: TGTGCCAGTAGCCCGACCTCGGGGACTGAAGCTTTCTTT

v_gene: TRBV12-5
d_gene: .
j_gene: TRBJ2-3
abundance: .
CDR3aa: CASGLVLGAADTQYF
CDR3nt: TGTGCTAGTGGTTTGGTACTGGGGGCCGCAGATACGCAGTATTTT

v_gene: TRBV5-4
d_gene: .
j_gene: TRBJ1-1
abundance: .
CDR3aa: CASSPARATMNTEAFF
CDR3nt: TGTGCCAGCAGCCCTGCCAGGGCAACTATGAACACTGAAGCTTTCTTT

v_gene: TRBV5-6
d_gene: TRBD1
j_gene: TRBJ2-7
abundance: .
CDR3aa: CASRDRGHYEQYF
CDR3nt: TGTGCCAGCCGGGACAGGGGGCATTACGAGCAGTACTTC

v_gene: TRBV18
d_gene: TRBD2
j_gene: TRBJ2-7
abundance: .
CDR3aa: CASSGLAGAPLFEQYF
CDR3nt: TGTGCCAGCTCCGGACTAGCGGGGGCGCCCCTATTCGAGCAGTACTTC

v_gene: TRBV7-9
d_gene: TRBD1
j_gene: TRBJ1-2
abundance: few
CDR3aa: CASSRNPGQPNYGYTF
CDR3nt: TGTGCCAGCAGCCGGAATCCGGGACAGCCTAACTATGGCTACACCTTC

v_gene: TRBV27
d_gene: TRBD2
j_gene: TRBJ2-7
abundance: .
CDR3aa: CASRVAGLGFYEQYF
CDR3nt: TGTGCCAGCAGAGTAGCGGGGCTCGGTTTCTACGAGCAGTACTTC

v_gene: TRBV29-1
d_gene: TRBD1
j_gene: TRBJ2-2
abundance: .
CDR3aa: CSVSGTANTGELFF
CDR3nt: TGCAGCGTATCCGGGACAGCCAACACCGGGGAGCTGTTTTTT

v_gene: TRBV9
d_gene: .
j_gene: TRBJ2-1
abundance: .
CDR3aa: CASSGTLGNEQFF
CDR3nt: TGTGCCAGCAGCGGGACTCTAGGGAATGAGCAGTTCTTC

v_gene: TRBV6-5
d_gene: .
j_gene: TRBJ2-7
abundance: .
CDR3aa: CASSSYPAEGEQYF
CDR3nt: TGTGCCAGCAGTTCCTACCCGGCGGAGGGCGAGCAGTACTTC

v_gene: TRBV27
d_gene: .
j_gene: TRBJ1-5
abundance: .
CDR3aa: CASSSTNSRNQPQHF
CDR3nt: TGTGCCAGCAGTTCTACCAACAGCAGAAATCAGCCCCAGCATTTT

v_gene: TRBV30
d_gene: .
j_gene: TRBJ2-5
abundance: once
CDR3aa: CAWSVQSQETQYF
CDR3nt: TGTGCCTGGAGTGTACAGAGCCAAGAGACCCAGTACTTC

v_gene: TRBV5-5
d_gene: .
j_gene: TRBJ1-1
abundance: .
CDR3aa: CASSLVTHHRDTEAFF
CDR3nt: TGTGCCAGCAGCTTAGTCACCCACCACAGGGACACTGAAGCTTTCTTT

v_gene: TRBV11-1
d_gene: TRBD2
j_gene: TRBJ2-1
abundance: .
CDR3aa: CASSLGGTSNEQFF
CDR3nt: TGTGCCAGCAGCTTAGGGGGGACTAGCAATGAGCAGTTCTTC

v_gene: TRBV19
d_gene: TRBD2
j_gene: TRBJ2-4
abundance: .
CDR3aa: CASSSASGIAKNIQYF
CDR3nt: TGTGCCAGTAGTAGTGCTAGCGGGATAGCCAAAAACATTCAGTACTTC

v_gene: TRBV9
d_gene: .
j_gene: TRBJ1-1
abundance: few
CDR3aa: CASSVESSTEAFF
CDR3nt: TGTGCCAGCAGCGTAGAATCGAGCACTGAAGCTTTCTTT

v_gene: TRBV19
d_gene: TRBD1
j_gene: TRBJ1-1
abundance: .
CDR3aa: CASGDRGPSEAFF
CDR3nt: TGTGCCAGTGGAGACAGGGGGCCCTCTGAAGCTTTCTTT

v_gene: TRBV2
d_gene: .
j_gene: TRBJ1-4
abundance: .
CDR3aa: CASEGSLADEKLFF
CDR3nt: TGTGCCAGCGAAGGATCCCTCGCGGATGAAAAACTGTTTTTT

v_gene: TRBV28
d_gene: .
j_gene: TRBJ1-2
abundance: .
CDR3aa: CASSLEAGMRYTF
CDR3nt: TGTGCCAGCAGTTTAGAAGCAGGGATGCGCTACACCTTC

v_gene: TRBV27
d_gene: .
j_gene: TRBJ2-7
abundance: .
CDR3aa: CAVLRVDSNGYEQYF
CDR3nt: TGTGCCGTCCTCCGGGTCGACTCGAACGGGTACGAGCAGTACTTC

v_gene: TRBV7-8
d_gene: .
j_gene: TRBJ2-1
abundance: .
CDR3aa: CASSSLEPKFF
CDR3nt: TGTGCCAGCAGCTCACTAGAGCCGAAGTTCTTC